This TCR beta chain was recovered during a study of blood T cells in healthy people across ages. Study findings and constraints: It was held that the diversity estimates obtained from one million T cells were underestimates.

Individuals who donated were healthy Caucasians from Russia aged about 6 to 100. Isolation per sample recovered at least 7 million PBMCs. Trimming stripped 2 bases from V and 1 base from J, with 9 bases between. The CDR3 runs to 15 residues. To note about this clonotype: What it binds is unknown.

Primed by a sample-barcoded 5' primer and a J-beta primer mix, a second PCR proceeded for 7 to 11 cycles. Carrying 12 random nucleotides, a template-switch adaptor labeled each individual cDNA molecule. MiXCR, run by TCRdb on the 5' RACE reads, gives a single entry per CDR3 protein. Of 980,000 or so distinct CDR3 sequences in the sample, about 48% were seen once. This receptor was identified in a man aged 25-45 years in good health. The material sequenced was blood. The rearrangement links TRBV12-3 or TRBV12-4 to TRBJ1-5, with D possibly being TRBD1 (5 bases). The CDR3 is CASSLQPGSNQPQHF. The DNA for the CDR3 is TGTGCCAGCAGTTTACAGCCAGGGAGCAATCAGCCCCAGCATTTT.